These 2 T cell receptor beta chains came from one sample sequenced in a study of human T cells and chemical hapten exposure. This sample's time point: patch test 2, 6 weeks after DPC sensitization. Regarding treatment: therapeutic diphenylcyclopropenone sensitization with weekly scalp DPC. One entry per CDR3 protein, called by TCRdb with MiXCR from the RACE reads. The data contain under 75,000 distinct CDR3 sequences, 8.5% of them seen just once; the ten biggest clones take up 3% to 4.5%. Here the sequenced sample was whole blood, taken in connection with sensitization to the hapten diphenylcyclopropenone (DPC). The receptors here all came from a woman between 45 and 60 years old with alopecia areata. Some clones in this sample may be carry-over from other donors' samples.

The chain employs TRBV20-1 and TRBJ2-1, with 11 bases fitting TRBD2. Unmatched junction bases numbered 12, after V lost 3 bases and J lost 8 bases. The germline V gene encodes CDR1 DFQATT and CDR2 SNEGSKA (reference sequence). The CDR3 covers 16 residues. The CDR3 DNA is TGCAGTGCTAGTGGTAGCGGGAGGGCTGAAGGGGATGAGCAGTTCTTC. Translation gives CSASGSGRAEGDEQFF.

This clonotype turned up a few times. The chain joins TRBV7-2 to TRBJ2-7; D remains unclear. The CDR3 is 12 amino acids. The V and J ends lost 3 bases and 1 base respectively, with 4 bases between them. Germline V gene lookup returns CDR1 SGHTA and CDR2 FQGNSA. The CDR3 here is CASSFQSYEQYF. CDR3 DNA: TGTGCCAGCAGCTTCCAATCCTACGAGCAGTACTTC.